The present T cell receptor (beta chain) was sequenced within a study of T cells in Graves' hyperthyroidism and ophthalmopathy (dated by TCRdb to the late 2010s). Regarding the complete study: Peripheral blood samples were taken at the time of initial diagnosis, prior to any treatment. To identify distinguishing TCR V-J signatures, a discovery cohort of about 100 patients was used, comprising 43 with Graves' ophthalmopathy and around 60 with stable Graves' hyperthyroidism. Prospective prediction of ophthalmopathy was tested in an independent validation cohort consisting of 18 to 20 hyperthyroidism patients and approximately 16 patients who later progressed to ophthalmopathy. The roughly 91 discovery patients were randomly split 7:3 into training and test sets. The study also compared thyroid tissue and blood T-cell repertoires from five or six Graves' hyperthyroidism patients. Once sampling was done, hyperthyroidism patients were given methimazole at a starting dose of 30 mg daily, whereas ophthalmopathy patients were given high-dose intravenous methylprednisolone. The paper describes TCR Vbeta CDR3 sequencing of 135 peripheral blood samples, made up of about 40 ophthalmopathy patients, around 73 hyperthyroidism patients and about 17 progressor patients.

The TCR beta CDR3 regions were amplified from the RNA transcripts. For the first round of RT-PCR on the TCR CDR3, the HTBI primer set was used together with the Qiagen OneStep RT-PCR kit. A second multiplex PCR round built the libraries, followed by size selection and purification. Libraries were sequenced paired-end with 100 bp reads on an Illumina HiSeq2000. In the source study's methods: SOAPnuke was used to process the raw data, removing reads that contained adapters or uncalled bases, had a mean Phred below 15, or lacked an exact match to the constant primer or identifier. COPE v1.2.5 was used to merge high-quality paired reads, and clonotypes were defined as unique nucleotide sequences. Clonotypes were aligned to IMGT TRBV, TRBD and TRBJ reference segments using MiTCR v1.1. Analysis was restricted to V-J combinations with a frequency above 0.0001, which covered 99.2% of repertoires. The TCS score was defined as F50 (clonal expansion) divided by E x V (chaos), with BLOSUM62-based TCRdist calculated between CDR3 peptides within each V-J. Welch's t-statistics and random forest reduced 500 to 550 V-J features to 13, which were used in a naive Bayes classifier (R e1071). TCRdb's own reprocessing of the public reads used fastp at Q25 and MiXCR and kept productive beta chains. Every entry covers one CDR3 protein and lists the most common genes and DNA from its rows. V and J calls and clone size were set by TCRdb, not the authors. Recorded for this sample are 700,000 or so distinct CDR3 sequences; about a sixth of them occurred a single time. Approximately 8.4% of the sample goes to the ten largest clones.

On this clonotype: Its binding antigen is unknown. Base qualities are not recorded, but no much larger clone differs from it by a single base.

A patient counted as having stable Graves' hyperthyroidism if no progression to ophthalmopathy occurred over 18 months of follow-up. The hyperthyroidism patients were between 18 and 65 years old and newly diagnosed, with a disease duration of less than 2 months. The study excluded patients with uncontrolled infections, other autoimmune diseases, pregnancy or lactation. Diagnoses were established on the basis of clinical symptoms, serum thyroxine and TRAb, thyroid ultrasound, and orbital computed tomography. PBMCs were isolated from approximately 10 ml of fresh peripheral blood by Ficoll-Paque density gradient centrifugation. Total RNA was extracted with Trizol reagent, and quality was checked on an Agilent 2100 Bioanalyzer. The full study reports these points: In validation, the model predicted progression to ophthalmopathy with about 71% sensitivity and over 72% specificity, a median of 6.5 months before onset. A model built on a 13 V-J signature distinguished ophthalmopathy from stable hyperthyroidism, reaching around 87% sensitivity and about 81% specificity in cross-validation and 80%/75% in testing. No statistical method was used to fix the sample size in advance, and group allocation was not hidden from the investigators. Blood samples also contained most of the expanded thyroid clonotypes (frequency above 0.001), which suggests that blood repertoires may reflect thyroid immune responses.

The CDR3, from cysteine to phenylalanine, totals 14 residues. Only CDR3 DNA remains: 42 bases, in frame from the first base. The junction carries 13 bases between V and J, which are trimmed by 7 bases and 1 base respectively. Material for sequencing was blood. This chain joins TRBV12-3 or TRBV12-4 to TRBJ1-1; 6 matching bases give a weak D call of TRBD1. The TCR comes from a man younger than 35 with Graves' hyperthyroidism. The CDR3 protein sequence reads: CASTWGRGNTEAFF. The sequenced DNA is TGTGCCAGCACTTGGGGCAGGGGGAACACTGAAGCTTTCTTT.